These 20 T cell receptor beta chains were all obtained from the same sample, sequenced in a study of read filtering for tumor transcriptome and immune sequencing. From 400 to 450 ng of RNA, a library with molecular barcoded alpha/delta and beta/gamma adaptors was made. MiXCR, run by TCRdb on the reads, gives a single entry per CDR3 protein. The sample holds some 40,000 distinct CDR3 sequences, about 14% seen once. The sample taken for sequencing was a population of CD138-negative cells sorted from bone marrow. Source of these receptors: a donor at least 40 years old with multiple myeloma.

This clonotype was counted at least ten times. The chain has TRBV20-1 and TRBJ1-5, with D unclear. Germline lookup yields CDR1 DFQATT and CDR2 SNEGSKA (reference sequence). This CDR3 spans 14 amino acids. The V gene lost 6 bases and the J gene lost 7 bases, with 19 bases spanning the gap. CDR3: CSAKEGEGGQPQHF. The DNA for the CDR3 is TGCAGTGCGAAGGAGGGAGAGGGAGGGCAGCCCCAGCATTTT.

This clonotype has at least ten counts. The chain links TRBV5-5 to TRBJ1-5; D gene unclear. CDR1 and CDR2 (germline): SGHKS, YYEKEE (reference sequence). V gave up 4 bases and J gave up 0 bases, with 5 bases separating them. This CDR3 is 13 amino acids long. The CDR3 loop is CASSRDSNQPQHF. DNA of the CDR3: TGTGCCAGCAGCCGGGATAGCAATCAGCCCCAGCATTTT.

The CDR3 sequence: CASSPQETQYF. CDR3 nucleotides: TGTGCCAGCAGCCCACAAGAGACCCAGTACTTC. The chain is built from TRBV7-3 and TRBJ2-5; D gene uncertain. Germline V gene sequence: CDR1 SGHTA, CDR2 FQGTGA. The V and J ends lost 5 bases and 2 bases respectively, with 3 bases between them. The CDR3 is made up of 11 amino acids. Complete variable domain (other parts from reference TRBV7-3 and TRBJ2-5): GAGVSQTPSNKVTEKGKYVELRCDPISGHTALYWYRQSLGQGPEFLIYFQGTGAADDSGLPNDRFFAVRPEGSVSTLKIQRTERGDSAVYLCASSPQETQYFGPGTRLLVL.

This clonotype was observed at least ten times. The chain recombines TRBV28 with TRBJ1-2; D gene uncertain. V lost 3 bases, J lost 5 bases, and 7 bases lay in between. Germline values: CDR1 MDHEN, CDR2 SYDVKM. The CDR3 spans 12 residues. The CDR3 coding sequence is TGTGCCAGCAGTTTTACGTTGTATGGCTACACCTTC. Translating it yields CASSFTLYGYTF.

This clonotype was recorded at least ten times. This chain uses TRBV30 with TRBJ1-5; D gene uncertain. CDR1 GTSNPN and CDR2 SVGIG come from the germline V gene (reference sequence). The CDR3 totals 13 residues. The V and J ends lost 1 base and 5 bases respectively, with 9 bases between them. CDR3 nucleotides: TGTGCCTGGAGTGCCGACCGAGATCAGCCCCAGCATTTT. Translation gives CAWSADRDQPQHF.

In this sample, this clonotype turned up many times. This sequence joins TRBV29-1 and TRBJ2-1; TRBD2 agrees at 12 bases. Germline V gene lookup returns CDR1 SQVTM and CDR2 ANQGSEA. The CDR3 extends over 17 amino acids. V gave up 1 base and J gave up 3 bases; unmatched junction bases: 7. CDR3 nucleotide sequence: TGCAGCGTTGAAGGAGCTAGCGGGGGGGACTTCTACAATGAGCAGTTCTTC. Its protein is CSVEGASGGDFYNEQFF.

This clonotype was found many times. The rearrangement joins TRBV7-2 to TRBJ2-6; D is unresolved. V was pared by 4 bases and J by 1 base, with 11 bases between. The CDR3 spans 16 residues. Per germline, CDR1 SGHTA and CDR2 FQGNSA. The CDR3 DNA is TGTGCCAGCAGCTCCTTTCCAGCGTCTGGGGCCAACGTCCTGACTTTC. Its protein is CASSSFPASGANVLTF.

This clonotype was counted many times. The gene calls are TRBV4-1 and TRBJ2-1, with D perhaps TRBD1 (6 bases). The CDR3 totals 15 residues. Trimming removed 2 bases at V and 1 base at J, with 9 bases between. Germline values: CDR1 MGHRA, CDR2 YSYEKL. As DNA, the CDR3 is TGCGCCAGCAGCCAACTACAGGGATCCTACAATGAGCAGTTCTTC. It yields the protein CASSQLQGSYNEQFF.

This clonotype has at least ten counts. The chain uses TRBV20-1 and TRBJ1-1; D is undetermined. Per germline, CDR1 DFQATT and CDR2 SNEGSKA (reference sequence). V was shortened by 3 bases and J by 1 base, with 15 bases between the two germline ends. CDR3 length: 15 amino acids. The CDR3 reads CSARRPAGSNTEAFF. CDR3 DNA: TGCAGTGCTAGGAGGCCGGCAGGTTCGAACACTGAAGCTTTCTTT.

This clonotype was recorded a few times. The rearrangement links TRBV7-9 to TRBJ1-6; no reliable D call. The CDR3 loop spans 13 amino acids. CDR1 is SEHNR and CDR2 is FQNEAQ in the germline V gene (reference sequence). V lost 6 bases, J lost 10 bases, and 13 bases lay in between. The CDR3 reads CASSRTLDSPLHF. The CDR3 bases are TGTGCCAGCAGTCGTACGTTGGACTCACCCCTCCACTTT.

This clonotype occurred many times. The J gene is TRBJ2-2, the V gene TRBV2; D is perhaps TRBD1 (5 bases). This CDR3 spans 14 amino acids. Trimming removed 6 bases at V and 5 bases at J, with 13 bases between. From germline, CDR1 is SNHLY and CDR2 FYNNEI. The CDR3 sequence is CASSLGLGTGELFF. CDR3 bases: TGTGCCAGCAGCCTGGGGCTGGGGACCGGGGAGCTGTTTTTT. Variable domain in full (rest from reference TRBV2 and TRBJ2-2): EPEVTQTPSHQVTQMGQEVILRCVPISNHLYFYWYRQILGQKVEFLVSFYNNEISEKSEIFDDQFSVERPDGSNFTLKIRSTKLEDSAMYFCASSLGLGTGELFFGEGSRLTVL.

In its sample, this clonotype was seen many times. V and J are TRBV12-3 or TRBV12-4 and TRBJ1-1; D not resolved. Trimming pared 6 bases from V and 4 bases from J, leaving 15 bases between. This CDR3 region has 14 residues. CDR3 nucleotides: TGTGCCAGCAGGGCTCCCCCCTGGATCACTGAAGCTTTCTTT. Protein sequence: CASRAPPWITEAFF.

In regard to this clonotype: A much larger clonotype is one base distant, so this may be a read error. CDR3 bases: TGTGCCAGCAGTGGGACGGCGCAGTTCTTC. Its protein is CASSGTAQFF. V is TRBV6-1 and J is TRBJ2-1; D unclear. V was pared by 4 bases and J by 12 bases, with 7 bases between. Germline CDR1 reads MNHNS; CDR2 reads SASEGT. The CDR3 is 10 residues long.

CDR3 nucleotide sequence: TGTGCCAGCAGCTTAGAGAAAGGTGAAGCTTTCTTT. Protein sequence: CASSLEKGEAFF. J is TRBJ1-1 and V is TRBV7-6; D uncertain. CDR3 length: 12 residues. Germline V gene lookup returns CDR1 SGHVS and CDR2 FNYEAQ. V lost 1 base to trimming and J lost 7 bases, with 7 bases between them. The whole variable domain, remainder taken from reference TRBV7-6 and TRBJ1-1, is GAGVSQSPRYKVTKRGQDVALRCDPISGHVSLYWYRQALGQGPEFLTYFNYEAQQDKSGLPNDRFSAERPEGSISTLTIQRTEQRDSAMYRCASSLEKGEAFFGQGTRLTVV.

This clonotype was found many times. The CDR3 DNA reads TGTGCCAGCAGCCCCCAGACAGGCTCAGAGACCCAGTACTTC. Its protein product is CASSPQTGSETQYF. The chain recombines TRBV7-2 with TRBJ2-5; perhaps TRBD1 as D (6 bases). Trimming took 5 bases from V and 4 from J, leaving 14 bases between them. Per the germline V gene, CDR1 is SGHTA and CDR2 is FQGNSA. This CDR3 contains 14 residues.

This clonotype was observed many times. The chain combines TRBV12-3 or TRBV12-4 with TRBJ1-5, with TRBD1 identical over 9 bases. After removal of 5 bases from V and 3 bases from J, the junction contained 5 bases not matched to a gene. The CDR3 has 15 residues. This chain's CDR3 is CASSPRDRANQPQHF. CDR3 coding DNA: TGTGCCAGCAGTCCCCGGGACAGGGCCAATCAGCCCCAGCATTTT.

In its sample, this clonotype was seen many times. This sequence joins TRBV5-1 and TRBJ1-1; 7 bases fit TRBD1. The germline CDR1 and CDR2 sequences are SGHRS and YFSETQ. V shed 4 bases and J 3 bases; nucleotides not matched to a gene: 6. The CDR3 is 14 residues long. The CDR3 coding sequence is TGCGCCAGCAGCCCGGGACAGTACTACACTGAAGCTTTCTTT. Protein sequence: CASSPGQYYTEAFF.

Ten or more counts support this clonotype. The rearrangement uses TRBV20-1 and TRBJ1-5; possibly TRBD1 for D (5 bases). This CDR3 has 12 residues. CDR1 and CDR2 from the germline V gene are DFQATT and SNEGSKA (reference sequence). V was cut by 0 bases and J by 7 bases, with 7 bases left in between. CDR3 coding DNA: TGCAGTGCTAGAGAAGGGGTCCAGCCCCAGCATTTT. Protein product: CSAREGVQPQHF.

V is TRBV7-2 and J is TRBJ2-7, with TRBD1 identical over 8 bases. This CDR3 contains 14 residues. Germline CDR1 SGHTA, CDR2 FQGNSA. The junction had 2 bases not matched to a gene; V was cut back by 3 bases and J by 1 base. CDR3 loop: CASSFGQGSYEQYF. CDR3 DNA sequence: TGTGCCAGCAGCTTTGGACAGGGATCCTACGAGCAGTACTTC.

In its sample, this clonotype was seen a few times. The V call is TRBV20-1, the J call TRBJ2-3; 7 nucleotides align to TRBD1. CDR1 and CDR2 (germline): DFQATT, SNEGSKA (reference sequence). J gave up 5 bases and V 5 bases, and 7 bases lay outside the gene matches. The CDR3 has 13 residues. CDR3 sequence reads: CSAPPGQQDTQYF. Here the CDR3 DNA reads TGCAGTGCTCCCCCGGGACAGCAAGATACGCAGTATTTT.